This T cell receptor beta chain was retrieved from a study of OX40 agonist ivuxolimab in advanced cancers. Study overall: While on treatment, patients had intravenous ivuxolimab at 0.01 to 10 mg/kg every 2 weeks. Among those treated, three patients had partial responses, one with hepatocellular carcinoma and two with cutaneous melanoma.

V lost 4 bases to trimming and J lost 3 bases, with 10 bases between them. The CDR3 has 14 amino acids. CDR1 and CDR2 from the germline V gene are MNHEY and SVGAGI. Libraries were prepared by immunoSEQ multiplex PCR; TCRdb keeps only in-frame clonotypes and omits some of them. The sample shows roughly 70,000 clones, less than 85% of them seen only once. On this clone itself: What it binds is not known.

General study findings and limits: Clonal expansion from baseline to week 6 occurred in both CD4+ and CD8+ T cells.

The rearrangement uses TRBV6-5 and TRBJ2-1; the D gene is possibly TRBD2 (6 bases). The sample here was CD4+ or CD8+ T cells sorted from blood, taken in a trial of the OX40 agonist ivuxolimab. The TCR was taken from an adult with an advanced solid tumor such as melanoma, head and neck, liver or kidney cancer. In DNA form, the CDR3 reads TGTGCCAGCAGTTCCGGGGACTTCTACAATGAGCAGTTCTTC. As protein: CASSSGDFYNEQFF.